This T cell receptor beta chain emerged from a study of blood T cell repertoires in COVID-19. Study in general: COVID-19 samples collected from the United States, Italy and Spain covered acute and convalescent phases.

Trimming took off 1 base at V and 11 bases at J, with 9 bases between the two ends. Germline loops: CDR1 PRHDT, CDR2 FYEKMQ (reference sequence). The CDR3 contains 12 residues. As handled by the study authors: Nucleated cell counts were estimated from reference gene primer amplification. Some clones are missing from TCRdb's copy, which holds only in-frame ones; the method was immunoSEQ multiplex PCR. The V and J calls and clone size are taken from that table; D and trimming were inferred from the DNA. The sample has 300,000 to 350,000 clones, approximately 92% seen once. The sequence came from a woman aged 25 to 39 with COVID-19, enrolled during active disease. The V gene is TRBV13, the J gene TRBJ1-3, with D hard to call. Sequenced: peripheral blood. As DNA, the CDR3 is TGTGCCAGCAGCTTAGCGAACGGGGCCATATATTTT. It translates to CASSLANGAIYF. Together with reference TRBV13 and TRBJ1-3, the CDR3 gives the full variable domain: AAGVIQSPRHLIKEKRETATLKCYPIPRHDTVYWYQQGPGQDPQFLISFYEKMQSDKGSIPDRFSAQQFSDYHSELNMSSLELGDSALYFCASSLANGAIYFGEGSWLTVV.